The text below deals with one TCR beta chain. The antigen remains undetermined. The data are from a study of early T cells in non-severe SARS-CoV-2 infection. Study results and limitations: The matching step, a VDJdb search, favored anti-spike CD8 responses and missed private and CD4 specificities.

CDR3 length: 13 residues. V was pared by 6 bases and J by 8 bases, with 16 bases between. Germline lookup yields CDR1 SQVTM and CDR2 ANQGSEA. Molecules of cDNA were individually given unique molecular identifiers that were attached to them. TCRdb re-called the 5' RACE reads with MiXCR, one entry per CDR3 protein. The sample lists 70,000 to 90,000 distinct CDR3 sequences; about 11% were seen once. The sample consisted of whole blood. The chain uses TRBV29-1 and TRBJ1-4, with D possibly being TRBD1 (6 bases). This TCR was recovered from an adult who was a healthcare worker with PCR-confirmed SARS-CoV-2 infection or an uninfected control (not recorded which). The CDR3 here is CSVAQGLGEKLFF. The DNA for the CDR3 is TGCAGCGTGGCTCAGGGGCTCGGGGAAAAACTGTTTTTT.